Presented here are 27 T cell receptor beta chains from one specimen sequenced in a study of regulatory T cells in long-lasting Graves disease. Assembly of TCR beta libraries relied on iRepertoire HTBI primers together with Arm-PCR of CDR3 regions. TCRdb re-analysed the multiplex PCR reads in MiXCR, keeping a single row per CDR3 protein. In the table there are about 450,000 distinct CDR3 sequences, about 14% of which are singletons. The time point: newly diagnosed GD, antithyroid drugs for less than 3 months. Extracted RNA from PBMCs served as the source of the TCR library. This same sample was also part of a study on T cells in Graves' hyperthyroidism and ophthalmopathy.

Sample: peripheral blood mononuclear cells (PBMCs), taken at new diagnosis, from a patient treated with antithyroid drugs. These receptors all stem from a woman between 50 and 59 years old with Graves disease.

This rearrangement joins TRBV18 to TRBJ2-7, with 13 bases lining up with TRBD2. CDR3 length equals 20 residues. Germline assignment: CDR1 KGHSH and CDR2 LQKENI. With 1 base clipped from V and 2 bases from J, the junction kept 14 bases outside the gene matches. Written as DNA, the CDR3 is TGTGCCAGCTCACCACGGTCCATAACGACTAGCGGGAGGTCGACCTACGAGCAGTACTTC. It translates to CASSPRSITTSGRSTYEQYF.

This clonotype was detected only a few times. The rearrangement uses TRBV20-1 and TRBJ1-1, with 7 bases fitting TRBD1. Germline lookup yields CDR1 DFQATT and CDR2 SNEGSKA (reference sequence). The CDR3 is 13 residues long. V was pared by 1 base and J by 7 bases, with 6 bases of the junction left unmatched. CDR3 sequence: CSARVPTGVEAFF. In nucleotides, the CDR3 is TGCAGTGCTAGAGTCCCCACAGGGGTTGAAGCTTTCTTT.

There are a few counts of this clonotype. This rearrangement joins TRBV28 to TRBJ1-3; D may be TRBD1 (5 bases). The CDR3 length is 17 residues. Germline V CDR1 and CDR2: MDHEN, SYDVKM. The ends were cut back, 2 bases at V and 2 bases at J, with 16 bases in the middle. The CDR3 region has the DNA TGTGCCAGCAGTTTAAATCCTTGGGGGACGACTGGAAACACCATATATTTT. Translated: CASSLNPWGTTGNTIYF.

The chain couples TRBV6-1 to TRBJ2-7, with D perhaps assigned TRBD1 or TRBD2 (5 bases each). The CDR3 sequence is 13 residues long. V lost 6 bases, J lost 4 bases, and 13 bases lay in between. Per the germline V gene, CDR1 is MNHNS and CDR2 is SASEGT. The CDR3 DNA sequence: TGTGCCAGCAGGTCCGGGACGCTGTACGAGCAGTACTTC. This encodes CASRSGTLYEQYF.

The CDR3 nucleotides are TGTGCCAGCAGTGACGAAATGGGCGTCGGGGAGCAGTTCTTC. This sequence encodes CASSDEMGVGEQFF. This chain uses TRBV6-4 with TRBJ2-1; the D is unclear. V lost 2 bases and J 10 bases, leaving 15 bases between the germline ends. Germline V CDR1 and CDR2: MRHNA, SNTAGT. The CDR3 sequence is 14 residues long.

This clonotype was observed many times. The V call is TRBV2, the J call TRBJ2-7; D could derive from TRBD1 or TRBD2 (5 bases each). Trimming removed 7 bases from V and 0 bases from J, with 13 bases in between. Germline V gene data show CDR1 as SNHLY and CDR2 as FYNNEI. The CDR3 spans 14 residues. CDR3 sequence (DNA): TGTGCCAGCATAAACGGGGCTTTCTCCTACGAGCAGTACTTC. This sequence encodes CASINGAFSYEQYF.

The table lists this clonotype with many counts. V is TRBV5-6 and J is TRBJ2-3; 9 positions agree with TRBD1. This CDR3 region has 16 residues. Germline V gene lookup returns CDR1 SGHDT and CDR2 YYEEEE. With 4 bases clipped from V and 3 bases from J, the junction kept 9 bases outside the gene matches. The CDR3: CASSHGAGQGTDTQYF. CDR3 DNA: TGTGCCAGCAGCCACGGAGCGGGACAGGGTACAGATACGCAGTATTTT.

This clonotype was found many times. The chain carries TRBV3-1 and TRBJ1-2, with a weak D call TRBD1 (6 bases). V was pared by 8 bases and J by 2 bases, with 9 bases between. The CDR3 sequence is 12 residues long. The germline V gene has CDR1 LGHDT and CDR2 YNNKEL (reference sequence). The CDR3 coding sequence is TGTGCCAGCGGCAGGGGAAACTATGGCTACACCTTC. This codes for CASGRGNYGYTF.

This clonotype was recorded many times. V usage is TRBV27 and J usage is TRBJ2-7, with TRBD1 identical over 11 bases. This CDR3 has 15 amino acids. CDR1 MNHEY and CDR2 SMNVEV come from the germline V gene (reference sequence). V dropped 5 bases and J dropped 3; count of bases not matched to a gene: 6. CDR3 protein: CASSRHGTGGYEQYF. CDR3 in DNA: TGTGCCAGCAGTCGACACGGGACAGGGGGCTACGAGCAGTACTTC.

At least ten counts were recorded for this clonotype. An end of the junction differs from the germline gene, which may be a read error. Here the CDR3 DNA reads TGCGCCAGCAGTGACCTAGCGGGGCGCACAGATACGCAGTATTTT. Its translation: CASSDLAGRTDTQYF. The chain couples TRBV27 to TRBJ2-3, with 9 bases lining up with TRBD2. CDR3 length: 15 residues. Germline loops: CDR1 MNHEY, CDR2 SMNVEV (reference sequence).

In its sample, this clonotype was seen many times. The rearrangement joins TRBV28 to TRBJ1-5, with a possible D match to TRBD1 (5 bases). Between the trimmed V and J ends, which lost 5 bases and 4 bases, there was a span of 15 bases. The CDR3 contains 15 residues. The germline gives CDR1 MDHEN, CDR2 SYDVKM. CDR3 DNA sequence: TGTGCCAGCAGTAATGGACAAGGGACTAATCAGCCCCAGCATTTT. Its protein product is CASSNGQGTNQPQHF. The full variable domain, with the rest looked up from reference TRBV28 and TRBJ1-5, is DVKVTQSSRYLVKRTGEKVFLECVQDMDHENMFWYRQDPGLGLRLIYFSYDVKMKEKGDIPEGYSVSREKKERFSLILESASTNQTSMYLCASSNGQGTNQPQHFGDGTRLSIL.

This sequence joins TRBV5-8 and TRBJ1-3, with D possibly being TRBD1 (6 bases). The CDR3 spans 15 residues. In germline, CDR1 is SGHTS, CDR2 YDEGEE. With 3 bases removed from V and 3 bases from J, the gap between germline ends came to 13 bases. The CDR3 coding sequence is TGTGCCAGCAGCTACGGGACACCCCTTGGAAACACCATATATTTT. Translating it yields CASSYGTPLGNTIYF.

This clonotype showed up many times. This chain links TRBV28 with TRBJ2-5, with TRBD1 matching over 7 bases. This CDR3 is 18 amino acids long. J was trimmed by 2 bases and V by 3 bases; bases with no gene match: 15. Germline V gene sequence: CDR1 MDHEN, CDR2 SYDVKM. CDR3 residues: CASSFYSSETGQQETQYF. The DNA of the CDR3 is TGTGCCAGCAGTTTTTACTCCTCCGAGACAGGGCAACAAGAGACCCAGTACTTC.

This clonotype was picked up a small number of times. This chain uses TRBV7-8 with TRBJ1-2, with D unclear. Trimming left V 2 bases short and J 6 bases short, with 7 bases between. The V gene's germline CDR1 is SGHVS and CDR2 FQNEAQ. The CDR3 has 12 amino acids. The CDR3 region is CASSLQGNGYTF. The CDR3 DNA sequence: TGTGCCAGCAGCTTACAAGGGAATGGCTACACCTTC.

CDR3 amino acids: CASTGTVYNEQFF. The CDR3 DNA sequence: TGTGCCAGCACCGGGACAGTATACAATGAGCAGTTCTTC. The rearrangement uses TRBV12-3 or TRBV12-4 and TRBJ2-1; 7 bases are a match to TRBD1. The CDR3 loop spans 13 amino acids. V shed 7 bases, J shed 4 bases, and the junction held 4 bases outside the gene matches.

This clonotype was counted many times. This chain joins TRBV27 and TRBJ2-3; 7 bases line up with TRBD2. V shed 2 bases and J 6 bases; nucleotides not matched to a gene: 11. There are 16 residues in the CDR3. Germline CDR1 MNHEY, CDR2 SMNVEV (reference sequence). CDR3 sequence reads: CASSLDLASGVDTQYF. In DNA, the CDR3 is TGTGCCAGCAGTTTAGATCTGGCTAGCGGAGTGGATACGCAGTATTTT.

There are many counts of this clonotype. V is TRBV6-9 and J is TRBJ2-1; 10 positions agree with TRBD2. The V segment lost 3 bases and the J segment 7 bases; nucleotides outside the gene matches: 9. CDR1 and CDR2 from the germline V gene are MNHGY and SVAAGI. CDR3 size: 16 residues. The CDR3 DNA reads as TGTGCCAGCAGTTACCGGACTAGCGGTTACTTTAATGAGCAGTTCTTC. Amino acid sequence: CASSYRTSGYFNEQFF.

This clonotype was seen only a few times. The rearrangement uses TRBV30 and TRBJ1-2, with D unresolved. CDR3 length equals 17 residues. V was pared by 2 bases and J by 1 base, with 20 bases between. The germline gives CDR1 GTSNPN, CDR2 SVGIG (reference sequence). For the CDR3, the DNA is TGTGCCTGGAGTCTAGCGAATCTGAGGCGAAATAACTATGGCTACACCTTC. Amino acids: CAWSLANLRRNNYGYTF.

A note on this clonotype: A read error may produce the germline difference seen at one junction end. The chain recombines TRBV12-3 or TRBV12-4 with TRBJ1-3; a weak D match, TRBD1 (5 bases). There are 14 residues in the CDR3. This CDR3 reads CASTLDIKGNTLYF. CDR3 sequence (DNA): TGTGCCAGCACCTTGGACATTAAGGGAAACACCTTATATTTT.

There are many counts of this clonotype. The chain recombines TRBV3-1 with TRBJ1-1; 8 bases match TRBD1. CDR1 is LGHDT, CDR2 YNNKEL, per germline (reference sequence). The CDR3 covers 15 residues. The V segment lost 3 bases and the J segment 1 base; nucleotides outside the gene matches: 4. The CDR3 sequence: CASSQSDRANTEAFF. As DNA, the CDR3 is TGTGCCAGCAGCCAGTCGGACAGGGCGAACACTGAAGCTTTCTTT.

This clonotype has ten or more counts. At one of its ends the junction is not consistent with the germline gene, which may arise from a read error. The J gene is TRBJ2-3, the V gene TRBV2; the D gene could be TRBD1 or TRBD2 (5 bases each). The CDR3 is 14 residues long. Germline-derived CDR1 and CDR2 are SNHLY and FYNNEI. Here the CDR3 reads CASSRGPSTDTQYF. The CDR3 DNA reads as TGCGCCAGCAGCCGGGGCCCTAGCACAGATACGCAGTATTTT.

This clonotype was recorded at least ten times. The chain joins TRBV18 to TRBJ1-4; D is unresolved. This CDR3 contains 16 residues. V lost 1 base, J lost 3 bases, and 12 bases lay in between. The V gene's germline CDR1 is KGHSH and CDR2 LQKENI. The CDR3 sequence is CASSPLISPSNEKLFF. Here the CDR3 DNA reads TGTGCCAGCTCACCACTCATCTCTCCATCTAATGAAAAACTGTTTTTT.

This sequence joins TRBV7-2 and TRBJ1-3; D unresolved. The CDR3 runs 16 residues. V lost 1 base to trimming and J lost 3 bases, with 13 bases between them. The germline V gene encodes CDR1 SGHTA and CDR2 FQGNSA. The chain's CDR3 is CASSLGPGSVGNTIYF. In DNA form, the CDR3 reads TGTGCCAGCAGCTTAGGGCCGGGGTCGGTTGGAAACACCATATATTTT.

The chain is built from TRBV4-2 and TRBJ1-6; TRBD1 is a possible D gene (5 bases). Trimming cost V 1 base and J 10 bases, with 11 bases left between them. This CDR3 has 14 residues. The V gene's germline CDR1 is LGHNA and CDR2 YNFKEQ. The CDR3 region has the DNA TGTGCCAGCAGCCAAGTACAGGAGGGGTCACCCCTCCACTTT. It is translated as CASSQVQEGSPLHF.

This clonotype was detected many times. One end of the junction varies from germline; a read error may be responsible. The chain recombines TRBV5-1 with TRBJ2-7, with D perhaps TRBD1 (7 bases). The CDR3 totals 12 residues. Germline assignment: CDR1 SGHRS and CDR2 YFSETQ. In DNA form, the CDR3 reads TGTGCCAGCAGTGCAGGGGGGTACGAGCAGTACTTC. The encoded protein is CASSAGGYEQYF.

This clonotype was found many times. The V and J genes are TRBV6-1 and TRBJ1-1; D gene uncertain. Trimming removed 6 bases from V and 0 bases from J, with 17 bases in between. This CDR3 comprises 16 residues. Germline V lookup: CDR1 MNHNS, CDR2 SASEGT. The CDR3: CASRTEAYQLNTEAFF. CDR3 in DNA: TGTGCCAGCAGGACTGAGGCCTACCAATTGAACACTGAAGCTTTCTTT.

The rearrangement joins TRBV29-1 to TRBJ2-1; TRBD2 matches at 10 bases. Losses at the gene ends were 1 base for V and 9 bases for J; bases not matched to a gene: 3. The CDR3 is 13 amino acids. CDR1 is SQVTM and CDR2 is ANQGSEA in the germline V gene. As DNA, the CDR3 is TGCAGCGTTGAAGGGCTAGCGGGAGTTGAGCAGTTCTTC. Amino acid sequence: CSVEGLAGVEQFF.